The present entry profiles one TCR beta chain with its context. This sample stems from a study of cytomegalovirus exposure and HLA in healthy donors. PCR was performed using 60 Vbeta and 13 Jbeta primers. Only in-frame clones appear in the TCRdb table, and some are missing; sequencing was by immunoSEQ multiplex PCR. The table includes some 78,000 clones, 70% to 85% detected once. Germline V lookup: CDR1 SNHLY, CDR2 FYNNEI. V shed 5 bases, J shed 6 bases, and the junction held 6 bases outside the gene matches. This CDR3 comprises 15 residues. The receptor was isolated from a man aged 40-49 years in good health and CMV-seropositive. The V call is TRBV2, the J call TRBJ1-4; TRBD1 matches at 10 bases. Input material: PBMCs. Here the CDR3 reads CASSQDRGAHEKLFF. In nucleotides, the CDR3 is TGTGCCAGCAGTCAGGACAGGGGGGCTCATGAAAAACTGTTTTTT.